Given below is one TCR beta chain in context. The data are from a study of shared clonotypes between healthy human individuals. Study overall: Two women and a few men aged 18 to 49 made up the donors.

V was clipped by 2 bases and J by 1 base, with 8 bases between them. There are 13 residues in the CDR3. Looked up from germline, CDR1 is GTSNPN and CDR2 is SVGIG (reference sequence). Roughly 27,000 T cell genomes, or 250 to 300 ng DNA, went into replicate PCRs of unsorted PBMC. Profiled with immunoSEQ multiplex PCR; TCRdb holds only in-frame clones, not every one. The table lists 450,000 to 600,000 clones, around 80% of them singletons. Study donors comprised healthy, HIV-negative adults devoid of recent acute infection or vaccination. In unsorted samples, genomic DNA was obtained using 80 million to 90 million PBMCs.

This receptor was identified in a woman aged 40 to 50 in good health. Some clones in this sample may be carry-over from other donors' samples. The specimen sequenced was PBMCs. This rearrangement joins TRBV30 to TRBJ1-1; D remains ambiguous. The CDR3 nucleotides are TGTGCCTGGAGTATAGACCCGAACACTGAAGCTTTCTTT. Translating gives CAWSIDPNTEAFF.